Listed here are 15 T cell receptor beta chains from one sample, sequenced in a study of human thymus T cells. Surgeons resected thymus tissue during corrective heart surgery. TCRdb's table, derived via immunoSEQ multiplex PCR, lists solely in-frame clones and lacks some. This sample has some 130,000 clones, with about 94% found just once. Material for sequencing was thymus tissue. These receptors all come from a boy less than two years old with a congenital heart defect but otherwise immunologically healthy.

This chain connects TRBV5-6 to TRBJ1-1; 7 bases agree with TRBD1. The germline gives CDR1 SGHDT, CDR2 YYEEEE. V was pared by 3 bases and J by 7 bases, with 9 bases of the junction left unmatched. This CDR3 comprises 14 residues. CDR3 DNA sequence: TGTGCCAGCAGCTCCTCGACAGGGAAGAATGAAGCTTTCTTT. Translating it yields CASSSSTGKNEAFF.

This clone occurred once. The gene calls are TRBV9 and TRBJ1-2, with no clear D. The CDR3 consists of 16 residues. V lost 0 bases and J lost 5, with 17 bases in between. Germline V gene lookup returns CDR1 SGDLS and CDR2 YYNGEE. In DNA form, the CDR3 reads TGTGCCAGCAGCGTAGGGTCTTCTCTTTTATCATATGGCTACACCTTC. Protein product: CASSVGSSLLSYGYTF.

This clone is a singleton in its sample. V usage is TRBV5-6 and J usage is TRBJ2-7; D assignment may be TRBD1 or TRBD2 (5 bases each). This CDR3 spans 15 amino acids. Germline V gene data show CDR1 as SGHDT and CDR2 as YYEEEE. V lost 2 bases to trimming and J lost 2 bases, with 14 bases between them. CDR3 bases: TGTGCCAGCAGCTTTAGGGAGACAGTTCCCTACGAGCAGTACTTC. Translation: CASSFRETVPYEQYF.

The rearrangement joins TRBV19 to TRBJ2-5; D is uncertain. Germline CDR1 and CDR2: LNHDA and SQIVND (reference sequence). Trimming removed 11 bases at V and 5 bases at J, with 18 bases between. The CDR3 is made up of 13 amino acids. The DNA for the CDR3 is TGTGCCTCCCAAGGCGCCATTCAGGAGACCCAGTACTTC. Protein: CASQGAIQETQYF.

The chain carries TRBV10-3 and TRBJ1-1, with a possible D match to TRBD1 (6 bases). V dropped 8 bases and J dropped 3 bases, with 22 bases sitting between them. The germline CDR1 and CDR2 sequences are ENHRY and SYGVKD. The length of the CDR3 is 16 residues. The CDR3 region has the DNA TGTGCCATCTCATTAGATGAGGGGGGCGCCGACACTGAAGCTTTCTTT. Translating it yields CAISLDEGGADTEAFF.

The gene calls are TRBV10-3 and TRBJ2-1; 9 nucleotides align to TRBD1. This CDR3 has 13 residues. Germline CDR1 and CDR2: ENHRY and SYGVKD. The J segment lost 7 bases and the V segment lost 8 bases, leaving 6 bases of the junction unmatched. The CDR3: CAIRDRVGNEQFF. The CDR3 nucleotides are TGTGCCATCCGGGACAGGGTCGGGAATGAGCAGTTCTTC.

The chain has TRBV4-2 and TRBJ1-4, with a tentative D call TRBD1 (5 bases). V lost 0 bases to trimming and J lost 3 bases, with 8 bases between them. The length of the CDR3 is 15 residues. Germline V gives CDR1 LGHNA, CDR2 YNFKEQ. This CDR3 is CASSQEGDPNEKLFF. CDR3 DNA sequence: TGTGCCAGCAGCCAAGAGGGGGACCCTAATGAAAAACTGTTTTTT.

The CDR3 DNA follows: TGTGCCAGCACCTCCAAGGACGGCACAGATACGCAGTATTTT. Its translation: CASTSKDGTDTQYF. V usage is TRBV28 and J usage is TRBJ2-3; D not certain. V was cut by 7 bases and J by 1 base, with 12 bases left in between. Germline CDR1 and CDR2: MDHEN and SYDVKM. The length of the CDR3 is 14 residues.

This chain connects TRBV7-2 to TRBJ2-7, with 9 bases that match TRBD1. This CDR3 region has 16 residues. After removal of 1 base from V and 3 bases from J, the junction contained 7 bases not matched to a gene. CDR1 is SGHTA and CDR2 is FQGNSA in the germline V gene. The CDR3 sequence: CASSLESRTGDYEQYF. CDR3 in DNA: TGTGCCAGCAGCTTAGAATCAAGGACAGGGGACTACGAGCAGTACTTC.

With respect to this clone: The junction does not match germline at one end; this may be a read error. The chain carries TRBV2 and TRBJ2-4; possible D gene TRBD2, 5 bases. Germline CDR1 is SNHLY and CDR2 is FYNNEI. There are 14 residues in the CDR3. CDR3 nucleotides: TGTGCCAGCAGCGAAGGACTAGCCAAAAACATTCAGTACTTC. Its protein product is CASSEGLAKNIQYF.

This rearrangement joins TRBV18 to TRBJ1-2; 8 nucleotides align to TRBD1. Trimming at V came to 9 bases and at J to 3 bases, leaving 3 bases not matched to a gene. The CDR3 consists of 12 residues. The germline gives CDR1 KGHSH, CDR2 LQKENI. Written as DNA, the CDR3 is TGTGCCAGTCGGGGACAGGACTATGGCTACACCTTC. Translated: CASRGQDYGYTF.

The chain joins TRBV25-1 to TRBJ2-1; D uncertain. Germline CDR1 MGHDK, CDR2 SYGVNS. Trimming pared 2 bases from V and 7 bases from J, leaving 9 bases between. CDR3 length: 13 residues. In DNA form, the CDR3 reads TGTGCCAGCAGTGAAGTCGACGGAAATGAGCAGTTCTTC. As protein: CASSEVDGNEQFF.

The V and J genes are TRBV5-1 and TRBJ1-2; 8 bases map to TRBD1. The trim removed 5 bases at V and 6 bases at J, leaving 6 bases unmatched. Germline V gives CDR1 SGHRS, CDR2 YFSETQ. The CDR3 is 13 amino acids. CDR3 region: CASRWTGSHGYTF. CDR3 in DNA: TGCGCCAGCAGGTGGACAGGGTCACATGGCTACACCTTC.

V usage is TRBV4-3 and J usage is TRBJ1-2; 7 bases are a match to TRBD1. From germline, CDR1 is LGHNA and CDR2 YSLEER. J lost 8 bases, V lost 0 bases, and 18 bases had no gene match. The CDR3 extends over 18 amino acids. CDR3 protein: CASSQDPDRQGELRGYTF. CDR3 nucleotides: TGCGCCAGCAGCCAAGACCCCGATAGACAGGGAGAATTGAGGGGCTACACCTTC.

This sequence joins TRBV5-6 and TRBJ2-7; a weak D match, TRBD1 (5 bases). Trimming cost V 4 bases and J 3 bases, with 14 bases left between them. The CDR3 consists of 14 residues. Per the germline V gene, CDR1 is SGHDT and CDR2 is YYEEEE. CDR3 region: CASSPINDSYEQYF. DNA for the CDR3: TGTGCCAGCAGCCCTATTAACGACAGCTACGAGCAGTACTTC.